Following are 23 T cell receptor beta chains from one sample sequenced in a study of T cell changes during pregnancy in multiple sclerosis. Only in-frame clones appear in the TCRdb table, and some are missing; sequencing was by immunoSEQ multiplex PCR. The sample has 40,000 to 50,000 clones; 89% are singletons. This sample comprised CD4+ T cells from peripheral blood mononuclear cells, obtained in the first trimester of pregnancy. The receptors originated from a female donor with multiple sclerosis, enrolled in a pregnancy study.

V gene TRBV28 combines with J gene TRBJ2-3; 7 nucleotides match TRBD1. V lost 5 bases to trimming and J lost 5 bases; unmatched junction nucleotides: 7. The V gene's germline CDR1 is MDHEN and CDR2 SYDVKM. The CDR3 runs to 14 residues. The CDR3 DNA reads TGTGCCAGCAGTGATACAGGGGCGGTAGATACGCAGTATTTT. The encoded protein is CASSDTGAVDTQYF.

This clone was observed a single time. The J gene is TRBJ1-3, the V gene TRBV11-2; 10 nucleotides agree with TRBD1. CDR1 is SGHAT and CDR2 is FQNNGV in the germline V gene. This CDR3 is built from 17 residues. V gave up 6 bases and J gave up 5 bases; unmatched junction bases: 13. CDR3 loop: CASSYTGGTGVRNTIYF. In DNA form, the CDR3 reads TGTGCCAGCAGTTATACGGGGGGGACAGGGGTTCGAAACACCATATATTTT. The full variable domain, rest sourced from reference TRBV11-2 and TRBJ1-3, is EAGVAQSPRYKIIEKRQSVAFWCNPISGHATLYWYQQILGQGPKLLIQFQNNGVVDDSQLPKDRFSAERLKGVDSTLKIQPAKLEDSAVYLCASSYTGGTGVRNTIYFGEGSWLTVV.

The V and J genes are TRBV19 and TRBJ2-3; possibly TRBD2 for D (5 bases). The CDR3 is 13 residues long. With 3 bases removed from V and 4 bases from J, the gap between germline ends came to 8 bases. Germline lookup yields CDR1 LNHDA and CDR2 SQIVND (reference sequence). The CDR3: CASSMGEADTQYF. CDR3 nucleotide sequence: TGTGCCAGTAGTATGGGAGAGGCAGATACGCAGTATTTT.

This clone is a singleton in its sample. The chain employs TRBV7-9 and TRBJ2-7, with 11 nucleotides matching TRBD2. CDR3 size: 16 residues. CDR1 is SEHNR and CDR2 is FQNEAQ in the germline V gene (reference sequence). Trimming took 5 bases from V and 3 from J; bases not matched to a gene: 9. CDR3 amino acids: CASSVSPGLAVYEQYF. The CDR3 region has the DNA TGTGCCAGCAGCGTATCACCGGGACTAGCGGTCTACGAGCAGTACTTC. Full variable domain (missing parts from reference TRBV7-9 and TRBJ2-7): DTGVSQNPRHKITKRGQNVTFRCDPISEHNRLYWYRQTLGQGPEFLTYFQNEAQLEKSRLLSDRFSAERPKGSFSTLEIQRTEQGDSAMYLCASSVSPGLAVYEQYFGPGTRLTVT.

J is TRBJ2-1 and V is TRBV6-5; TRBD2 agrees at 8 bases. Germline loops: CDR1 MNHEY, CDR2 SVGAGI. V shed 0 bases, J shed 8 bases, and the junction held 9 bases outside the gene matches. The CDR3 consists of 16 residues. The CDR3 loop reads CASSYSYGRAADEQFF. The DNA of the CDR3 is TGTGCCAGCAGTTACTCTTACGGGAGGGCCGCCGATGAGCAGTTCTTC.

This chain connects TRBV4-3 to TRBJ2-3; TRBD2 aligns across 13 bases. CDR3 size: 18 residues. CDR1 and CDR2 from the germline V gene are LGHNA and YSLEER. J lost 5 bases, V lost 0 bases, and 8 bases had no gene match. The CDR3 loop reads CASSQDIRLAGGIDTQYF. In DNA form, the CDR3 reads TGCGCCAGCAGCCAAGATATTAGACTAGCGGGAGGAATAGATACGCAGTATTTT.

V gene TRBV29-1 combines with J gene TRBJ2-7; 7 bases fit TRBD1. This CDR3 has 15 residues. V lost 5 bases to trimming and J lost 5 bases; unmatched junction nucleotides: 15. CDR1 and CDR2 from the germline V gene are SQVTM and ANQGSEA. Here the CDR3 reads CSVRQRDRIFDEQYF. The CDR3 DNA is TGCAGCGTTAGGCAGAGGGACAGAATTTTTGACGAGCAGTACTTC.

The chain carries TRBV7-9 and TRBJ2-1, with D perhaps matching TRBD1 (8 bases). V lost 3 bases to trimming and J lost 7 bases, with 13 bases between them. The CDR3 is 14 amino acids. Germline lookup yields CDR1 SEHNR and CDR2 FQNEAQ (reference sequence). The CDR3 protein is CASSFLQGGNEQFF. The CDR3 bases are TGTGCCAGCAGCTTTTTACAGGGGGGGAATGAGCAGTTCTTC.

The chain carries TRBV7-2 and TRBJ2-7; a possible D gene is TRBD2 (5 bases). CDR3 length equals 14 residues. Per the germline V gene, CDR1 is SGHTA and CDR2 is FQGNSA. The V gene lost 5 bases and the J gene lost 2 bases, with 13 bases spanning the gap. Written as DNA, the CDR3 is TGTGCCAGCAGCCCCGCCCCCGGGACCTACGAGCAGTACTTC. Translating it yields CASSPAPGTYEQYF.

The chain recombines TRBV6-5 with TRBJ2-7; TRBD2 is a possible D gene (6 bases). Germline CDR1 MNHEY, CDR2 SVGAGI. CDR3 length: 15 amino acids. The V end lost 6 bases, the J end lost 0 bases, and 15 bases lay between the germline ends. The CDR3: CASSPRSGLSYEQYF. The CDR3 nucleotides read TGTGCCAGCAGCCCCCGAAGCGGGCTCTCCTACGAGCAGTACTTC.

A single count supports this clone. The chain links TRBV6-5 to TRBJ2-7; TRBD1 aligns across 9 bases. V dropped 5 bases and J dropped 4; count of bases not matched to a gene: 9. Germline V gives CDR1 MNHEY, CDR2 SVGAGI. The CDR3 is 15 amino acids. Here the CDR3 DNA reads TGTGCCAGCAGTCGCCCGGGACAGGGTTCTTACGAGCAGTACTTC. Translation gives CASSRPGQGSYEQYF.

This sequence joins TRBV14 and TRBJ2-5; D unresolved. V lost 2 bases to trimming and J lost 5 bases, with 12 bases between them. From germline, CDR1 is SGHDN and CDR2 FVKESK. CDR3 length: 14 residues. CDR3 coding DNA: TGTGCCAGCAGCCAACTGCACCCCGGGGAGACCCAGTACTTC. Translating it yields CASSQLHPGETQYF.

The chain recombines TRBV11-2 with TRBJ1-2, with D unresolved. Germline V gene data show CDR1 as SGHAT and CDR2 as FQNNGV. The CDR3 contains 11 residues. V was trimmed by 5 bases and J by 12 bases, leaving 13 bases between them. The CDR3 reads CASSDDKLDTF. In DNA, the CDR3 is TGTGCCAGCAGCGACGACAAGTTGGACACCTTC.

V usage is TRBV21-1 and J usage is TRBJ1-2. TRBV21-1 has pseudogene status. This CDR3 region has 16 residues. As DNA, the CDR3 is TGTGCCAGCAGCAAAGATCCCCAGGGACTAAACTATGGCTACACCTTC. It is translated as CASSKDPQGLNYGYTF.

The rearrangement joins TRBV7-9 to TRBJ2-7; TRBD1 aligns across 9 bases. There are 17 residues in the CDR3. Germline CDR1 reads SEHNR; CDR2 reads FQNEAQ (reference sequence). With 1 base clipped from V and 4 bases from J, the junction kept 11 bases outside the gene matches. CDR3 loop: CASSLGGVGDREYEQYF. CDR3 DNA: TGTGCCAGCAGCTTAGGGGGCGTAGGGGACAGGGAGTACGAGCAGTACTTC.

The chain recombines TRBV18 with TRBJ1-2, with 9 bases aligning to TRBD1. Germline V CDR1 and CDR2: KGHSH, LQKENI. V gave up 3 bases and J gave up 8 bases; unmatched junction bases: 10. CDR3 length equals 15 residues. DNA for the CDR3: TGTGCCAGCTCACCTACGGGACAGGGAGGAGAGGGCTACACCTTC. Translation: CASSPTGQGGEGYTF.

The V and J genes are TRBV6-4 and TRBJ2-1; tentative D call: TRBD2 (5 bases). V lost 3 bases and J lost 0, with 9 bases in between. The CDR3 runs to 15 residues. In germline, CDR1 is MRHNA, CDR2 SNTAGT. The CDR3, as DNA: TGTGCCAGCAGTGAGACCGGGAACTCCTACAATGAGCAGTTCTTC. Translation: CASSETGNSYNEQFF.

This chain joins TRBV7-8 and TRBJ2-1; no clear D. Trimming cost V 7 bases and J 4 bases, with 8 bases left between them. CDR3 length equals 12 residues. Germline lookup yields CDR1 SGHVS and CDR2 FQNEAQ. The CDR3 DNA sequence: TGTGCCAGCACCACAAAATACAATGAGCAGTTCTTC. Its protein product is CASTTKYNEQFF.

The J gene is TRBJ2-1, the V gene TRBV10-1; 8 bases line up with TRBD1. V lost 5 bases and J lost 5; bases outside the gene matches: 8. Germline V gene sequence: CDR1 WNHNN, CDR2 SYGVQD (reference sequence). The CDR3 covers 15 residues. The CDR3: CASSIGQGKDNEQFF. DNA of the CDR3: TGCGCCAGCAGTATAGGACAGGGAAAGGACAATGAGCAGTTCTTC.

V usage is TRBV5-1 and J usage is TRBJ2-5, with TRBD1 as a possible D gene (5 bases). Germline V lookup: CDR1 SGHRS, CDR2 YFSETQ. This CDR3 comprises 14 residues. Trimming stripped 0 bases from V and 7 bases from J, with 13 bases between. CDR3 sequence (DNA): TGCGCCAGCAGCTTGGACAGATCTCAGGGGACCCAGTACTTC. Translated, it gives CASSLDRSQGTQYF.

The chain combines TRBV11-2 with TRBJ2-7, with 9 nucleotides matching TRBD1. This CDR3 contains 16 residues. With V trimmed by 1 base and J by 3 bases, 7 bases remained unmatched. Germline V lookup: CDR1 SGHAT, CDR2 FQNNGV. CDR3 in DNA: TGTGCCAGCAGCTTAGTGGGGGGGACAGGGAGCTACGAGCAGTACTTC. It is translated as CASSLVGGTGSYEQYF.

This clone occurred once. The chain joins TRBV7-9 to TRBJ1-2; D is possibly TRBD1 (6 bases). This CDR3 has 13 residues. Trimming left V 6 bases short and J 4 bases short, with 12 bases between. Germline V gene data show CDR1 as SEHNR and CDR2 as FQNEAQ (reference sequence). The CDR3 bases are TGTGCCAGCAGTTGGACAGCCCCCTATGGCTACACCTTC. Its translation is CASSWTAPYGYTF.

CDR3 nucleotide sequence: TGCAGCGTACAGGACCATGGCTACACCTTC. Amino acids: CSVQDHGYTF. V usage is TRBV29-1 and J usage is TRBJ1-2; D possibly corresponds to TRBD1 (5 bases). The CDR3 has 10 amino acids. V lost 6 bases and J lost 6, with 8 bases in between. The germline CDR1 and CDR2 sequences are SQVTM and ANQGSEA.